The rows below give T cell receptor beta chains drawn from one sample of a study of T cells in narcolepsy. Produced via immunoSEQ multiplex PCR; TCRdb's table is partial and in-frame only. In the table there are approximately 20,000 clones, about 92% of which are singletons. The sequencing sample was made of CD45RA- memory CD4+ T cells from PBMCs. The receptors stem from a human donor with narcolepsy. Both conserved end residues are part of each CDR3. A D gene is named only where the DNA matches it firmly. Clone size is shown for a subset of rows, as once, few, many or a class of expanded clone.

cdr3_length: 13; j_call: TRBJ1-1; d_call: NA; v_call: TRBV27; clone_size: NA; cdr3_aa: CASSVRGYTEAFF; cdr3_nt: TGTGCCAGCAGTGTCAGAGGATACACTGAAGCTTTCTTT
cdr3_length: 16; j_call: TRBJ2-2; d_call: NA; v_call: TRBV18; clone_size: NA; cdr3_aa: CASSQNQGSNTGELFF; cdr3_nt: TGTGCCAGCTCACAAAATCAGGGCTCGAACACCGGGGAGCTGTTTTTT
cdr3_length: 13; j_call: TRBJ2-7; d_call: NA; v_call: TRBV18; clone_size: NA; cdr3_aa: CASSPPEGYEQYF; cdr3_nt: TGTGCCAGCTCACCACCGGAGGGATACGAGCAGTACTTC
cdr3_length: 14; j_call: TRBJ2-7; d_call: NA; v_call: TRBV5-1; clone_size: NA; cdr3_aa: CASSLRTGGDEQYF; cdr3_nt: TGCGCCAGCAGCCTCCGAACAGGGGGGGACGAGCAGTACTTC
cdr3_length: 18; j_call: TRBJ1-5; d_call: TRBD1; v_call: TRBV30; clone_size: NA; cdr3_aa: CAWSVGGSLFDSNQPQHF; cdr3_nt: TGTGCCTGGAGTGTAGGGGGCAGCCTTTTCGATAGCAATCAGCCCCAGCATTTT
cdr3_length: 14; j_call: TRBJ2-7; d_call: TRBD2; v_call: TRBV6-1; clone_size: NA; cdr3_aa: CASSYLGGSYEQYF; cdr3_nt: TGTGCCAGCAGTTATTTGGGGGGGTCCTACGAGCAGTACTTC
cdr3_length: 14; j_call: TRBJ1-2; d_call: NA; v_call: TRBV2; clone_size: NA; cdr3_aa: CASSARTNAWGYTF; cdr3_nt: TGTGCCAGCAGTGCAAGGACAAACGCCTGGGGCTACACCTTC
cdr3_length: 15; j_call: TRBJ2-5; d_call: NA; v_call: TRBV4-3; clone_size: NA; cdr3_aa: CASSPSGGNQETQYF; cdr3_nt: TGCGCCAGCAGCCCTAGTGGAGGGAACCAAGAGACCCAGTACTTC
cdr3_length: 15; j_call: TRBJ1-6; d_call: TRBD1; v_call: TRBV7-2; clone_size: NA; cdr3_aa: CASTPDRGGNSPLHF; cdr3_nt: TGTGCCAGCACCCCAGACAGGGGAGGGAATTCACCCCTCCACTTT
cdr3_length: 16; j_call: TRBJ2-3; d_call: NA; v_call: TRBV18; clone_size: NA; cdr3_aa: CASSPMGGISTDTQYF; cdr3_nt: TGTGCCAGCTCACCGATGGGCGGAATTAGCACAGATACGCAGTATTTT
cdr3_length: 15; j_call: TRBJ2-1; d_call: NA; v_call: TRBV5-4; clone_size: NA; cdr3_aa: CASSQISLGDNEQFF; cdr3_nt: TGTGCCAGCAGCCAAATATCTCTGGGGGACAATGAGCAGTTCTTC
cdr3_length: 16; j_call: TRBJ2-7; d_call: NA; v_call: TRBV6-6; clone_size: NA; cdr3_aa: CASSPVAAASSYEQYF; cdr3_nt: TGTGCCAGCAGTCCCGTAGCGGCAGCTAGCTCCTACGAGCAGTACTTC
cdr3_length: 15; j_call: TRBJ2-1; d_call: TRBD2; v_call: TRBV2; clone_size: NA; cdr3_aa: CASREGSGSMDEQFF; cdr3_nt: TGTGCCAGCAGGGAAGGTAGCGGGAGCATGGATGAGCAGTTCTTC
cdr3_length: 13; j_call: TRBJ2-3; d_call: NA; v_call: TRBV18; clone_size: NA; cdr3_aa: CASSPMLADTQYF; cdr3_nt: TGTGCCAGCTCACCGATGTTAGCAGATACGCAGTATTTT
cdr3_length: 12; j_call: TRBJ1-5; d_call: NA; v_call: TRBV28; clone_size: NA; cdr3_aa: CASSLYNQPQHF; cdr3_nt: TGTGCCAGCAGTCTCTATAATCAGCCCCAGCATTTT
cdr3_length: 16; j_call: TRBJ2-1; d_call: NA; v_call: TRBV5-1; clone_size: NA; cdr3_aa: CASSLVGGLPTNEQFF; cdr3_nt: TGCGCCAGCAGCTTGGTAGGGGGACTTCCAACCAATGAGCAGTTCTTC
cdr3_length: 15; j_call: TRBJ2-7; d_call: TRBD1; v_call: TRBV7-6; clone_size: NA; cdr3_aa: CASSLGTGVDYEQYF; cdr3_nt: TGTGCCAGCAGCTTAGGGACAGGGGTTGACTACGAGCAGTACTTC
cdr3_length: 14; j_call: TRBJ2-1; d_call: NA; v_call: TRBV7-2; clone_size: NA; cdr3_aa: CASSLTGPGNEQFF; cdr3_nt: TGTGCCAGCAGCTTAACCGGGCCGGGGAATGAGCAGTTCTTC
cdr3_length: 13; j_call: TRBJ1-1; d_call: NA; v_call: TRBV18; clone_size: NA; cdr3_aa: CASSPQVNTEAFF; cdr3_nt: TGTGCCAGCTCACCACAGGTGAACACTGAAGCTTTCTTT
cdr3_length: 16; j_call: TRBJ2-7; d_call: TRBD2; v_call: TRBV5-4; clone_size: NA; cdr3_aa: CASSLVSSGRAAEQYF; cdr3_nt: TGTGCCAGCAGCTTGGTCTCTAGCGGGAGGGCCGCCGAGCAGTACTTC
cdr3_length: 15; j_call: TRBJ2-7; d_call: TRBD1; v_call: TRBV10-3; clone_size: NA; cdr3_aa: CAISRDRDRSHEQYF; cdr3_nt: TGTGCCATCAGTCGGGACCGGGACAGGTCCCACGAGCAGTACTTC
cdr3_length: 15; j_call: TRBJ2-7; d_call: TRBD1; v_call: TRBV27; clone_size: NA; cdr3_aa: CASSRNAQGSYEQYF; cdr3_nt: TGTGCCAGCAGTCGTAACGCACAGGGGTCCTACGAGCAGTACTTC
cdr3_length: 17; j_call: TRBJ1-5; d_call: TRBD1; v_call: TRBV18; clone_size: NA; cdr3_aa: CASSPSSGSRGNQPQHF; cdr3_nt: TGTGCCAGCTCACCATCGTCTGGGAGCAGGGGGAATCAGCCCCAGCATTTT
cdr3_length: 15; j_call: TRBJ1-4; d_call: NA; v_call: TRBV28; clone_size: NA; cdr3_aa: CASSPPSWTNEKLFF; cdr3_nt: TGTGCCAGCAGTCCACCAAGCTGGACTAATGAAAAACTGTTTTTT
cdr3_length: 16; j_call: TRBJ2-1; d_call: TRBD2; v_call: TRBV5-4; clone_size: NA; cdr3_aa: CASSYRTSGSYNEQFF; cdr3_nt: TGTGCCAGCAGCTACAGGACTAGCGGCTCCTACAATGAGCAGTTCTTC
cdr3_length: 17; j_call: TRBJ2-3; d_call: NA; v_call: TRBV21-1; clone_size: NA; cdr3_aa: CASSKAPGLAIADTQYF; cdr3_nt: TGCGCCAGCAGCAAAGCGCCCGGACTAGCCATCGCGGATACGCAGTATTTT
cdr3_length: 17; j_call: TRBJ1-5; d_call: NA; v_call: TRBV23-1; clone_size: NA; cdr3_aa: CARGVRGGDYINQPQHF; cdr3_nt: TGCGCCCGAGGCGTTCGGGGGGGGGACTACATTAATCAGCCCCAGCATTTT
cdr3_length: 18; j_call: TRBJ2-7; d_call: NA; v_call: TRBV5-5; clone_size: few; cdr3_aa: CASSLRGNRQVITYEQYF; cdr3_nt: TGTGCCAGCAGCCTTCGAGGGAACAGACAGGTAATTACCTACGAGCAGTACTTC
cdr3_length: 14; j_call: TRBJ2-7; d_call: NA; v_call: TRBV6-5; clone_size: NA; cdr3_aa: CASSEVRDSYEQYF; cdr3_nt: TGTGCCAGCAGTGAAGTTCGGGACTCCTACGAGCAGTACTTC
cdr3_length: 13; j_call: TRBJ1-1; d_call: TRBD1; v_call: TRBV30; clone_size: NA; cdr3_aa: CAWSGQGGTEAFF; cdr3_nt: TGTGCCTGGAGTGGACAGGGAGGCACTGAAGCTTTCTTT
cdr3_length: 17; j_call: TRBJ1-5; d_call: NA; v_call: TRBV10-3; clone_size: NA; cdr3_aa: CAISARGGLGTNQPQHF; cdr3_nt: TGTGCCATCAGTGCAAGGGGTGGATTAGGTACGAATCAGCCCCAGCATTTT
cdr3_length: 13; j_call: TRBJ2-7; d_call: NA; v_call: TRBV5-4; clone_size: NA; cdr3_aa: CASSTKGLSEQYF; cdr3_nt: TGTGCCAGCAGCACGAAGGGACTTTCTGAGCAGTACTTC
cdr3_length: 15; j_call: TRBJ2-5; d_call: NA; v_call: TRBV5-1; clone_size: NA; cdr3_aa: CASSPGYNPKETQYF; cdr3_nt: TGCGCCAGCAGCCCAGGTTACAATCCTAAGGAGACCCAGTACTTC
cdr3_length: 16; j_call: TRBJ2-7; d_call: TRBD1; v_call: TRBV4-2; clone_size: NA; cdr3_aa: CASSQAGQGRTGEQYF; cdr3_nt: TGTGCCAGCAGCCAAGCCGGACAGGGAAGGACGGGCGAGCAGTACTTC
cdr3_length: 14; j_call: TRBJ1-1; d_call: NA; v_call: TRBV19; clone_size: few; cdr3_aa: CASSEAGMNTEAFF; cdr3_nt: TGTGCCAGTAGTGAGGCAGGAATGAACACTGAAGCTTTCTTT